This T cell receptor beta chain is from a study of blood T cells in healthy people across ages. Next came a second PCR, run for about 7 to 12 cycles, which used a sample-barcoded 5' primer along with a J-beta primer mix. TCRdb independently ran MiXCR on the 5' RACE reads; one entry per CDR3 protein. The sample records roughly 1.9 million distinct CDR3 sequences, about two fifths being singletons. A remark on this clonotype: The antigen is undetermined.

The V and J ends lost 6 bases and 7 bases respectively, with 16 bases between them. Germline lookup yields CDR1 SQVTM and CDR2 ANQGSEA. The CDR3 totals 13 residues. Study conclusions and caveats: The diversity estimates, figures obtained from one million T cells, were considered underestimates.

Material for sequencing was blood. This TCR was sampled from a human donor in good health. The chain carries TRBV29-1 and TRBJ2-1; no reliable D call. The CDR3, as DNA: TGCAGCGTCGCTCTGGGGTTAAGGAATGAGCAGTTCTTC. Encoded protein: CSVALGLRNEQFF.